Listed here is a single T cell receptor beta chain. The antigen is undetermined. Clones were read by immunoSEQ multiplex PCR, and TCRdb kept only the in-frame ones, dropping some. This repertoire shows about 34,000 clones, 92% found once; its top ten account for roughly 3.7%. The data were taken from a study of chemoradiotherapy in HPV16-positive cancers. Study at large: Candidate HPV-specific T-cell clones and common TCR motifs came from functional assays in two HPV16-positive patients.

Study-wide findings and caveats: Only a couple of HPV16-positive patients supplied the functional HPV-specificity definition. Better recurrence-free survival went with HPV-responsive T-cell expansion in HPV16-positive patients. During treatment, candidate HPV-specific clones and E7-related motifs expanded in tumor.

CDR1 is SGHNT and CDR2 is YYREEE in the germline V gene (reference sequence). Trimming left V 0 bases short and J 0 bases short, with 5 bases between. CDR3 size: 14 residues. The sample was blood, taken from a patient who underwent chemoradiotherapy. This chain connects TRBV5-4 to TRBJ2-3; D is undetermined. The sequence derives from a human donor with HPV-associated anogenital cancer. In DNA, the CDR3 is TGTGCCAGCAGCTTGGGGCCCAGCACAGATACGCAGTATTTT. Protein sequence: CASSLGPSTDTQYF. Together with reference TRBV5-4 and TRBJ2-3, the CDR3 gives the full variable domain: ETGVTQSPTHLIKTRGQQVTLRCSSQSGHNTVSWYQQALGQGPQFIFQYYREEENGRGNFPPRFSGLQFPNYSSELNVNALELDDSALYLCASSLGPSTDTQYFGPGTRLTVL.